The T cell receptor beta chain under discussion was sequenced for a study of shared clonotypes between healthy human individuals. Study as a whole: Per donor, CD8 memory used one plate, CD8 naive used two, CD4 memory used three and CD4 naive used three. Study results and caveats: The expectation was that sequencing depth would affect clonotype sharing among donors.

Caucasian adults living in Nashville, Tennessee, provided all samples. Clones were read by immunoSEQ multiplex PCR, and TCRdb kept only the in-frame ones, dropping some. The table lists about 2.5 million clones, roughly 92% of them singletons, with around 0.38% in the top ten. This CDR3 is 15 amino acids long. The germline gives CDR1 LNHDA, CDR2 SQIVND (reference sequence). V was cut by 11 bases and J by 0 bases, with 19 bases left in between. To note about this clone: What it binds is not known.

V gene TRBV19 combines with J gene TRBJ1-2; maybe TRBD1 (5 bases). The specimen sequenced was naive CD4+ T cells from PBMCs. Specified subset: CD45RA+ positively selected. This TCR was recovered from a young man in good health. Some clones in this sample may be carry-over from other donors' samples. CDR3 bases: TGTGCCGGACGAGGGACTATAGTAACTAACTATGGCTACACCTTC. It translates to CAGRGTIVTNYGYTF.